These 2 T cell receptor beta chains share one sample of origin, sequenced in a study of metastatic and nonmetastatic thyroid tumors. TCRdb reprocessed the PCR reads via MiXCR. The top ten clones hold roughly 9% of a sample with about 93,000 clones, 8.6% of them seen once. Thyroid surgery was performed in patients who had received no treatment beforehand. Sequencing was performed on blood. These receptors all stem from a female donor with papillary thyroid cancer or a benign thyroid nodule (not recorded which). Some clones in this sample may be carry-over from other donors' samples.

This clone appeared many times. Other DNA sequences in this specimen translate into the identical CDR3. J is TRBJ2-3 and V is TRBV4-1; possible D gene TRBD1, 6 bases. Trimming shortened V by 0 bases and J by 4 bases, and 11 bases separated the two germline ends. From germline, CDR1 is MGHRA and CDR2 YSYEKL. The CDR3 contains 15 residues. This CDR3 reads CASSQDRGGADTQYF. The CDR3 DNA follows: TGCGCCAGCAGCCAAGACAGGGGTGGGGCAGATACGCAGTATTTT.

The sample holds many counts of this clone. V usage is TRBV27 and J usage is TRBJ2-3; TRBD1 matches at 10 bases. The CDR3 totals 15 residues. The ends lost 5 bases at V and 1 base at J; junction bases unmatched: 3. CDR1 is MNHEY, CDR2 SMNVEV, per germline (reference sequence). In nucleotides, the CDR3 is TGTGCCAGCAGTCGACAGGGGGCGGGCACAGATACGCAGTATTTT. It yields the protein CASSRQGAGTDTQYF.